This T cell receptor beta chain derives from a study of T cell repertoires in cytomegalovirus infection. About the research overall: CMV infection and matching HLA type were both indicated by public TCR beta signatures.

In TCRdb, the reads were re-called with MiXCR into one record per CDR3 protein. The data contain some 680,000 distinct CDR3 sequences, 35% to 40% of them singletons. Study-level findings and limits: Based on cumulative public TCR beta family frequency, carriers of CMV plus the relevant HLA were identified.

This clonotype was observed a handful of times. Its cognate antigen is unknown. Trimming pared 8 bases from V and 1 base from J, leaving 38 bases between. This CDR3 spans 22 amino acids. V gene TRBV12-3 or TRBV12-4 combines with J gene TRBJ1-1, with D uncertain. The TCR originated in a human donor in good health (CMV status not recorded). Some clones in this sample may be carry-over from other donors' samples. Input material: PBMCs. The CDR3: CASGVRWAPTHHLSSGNTEAFF. CDR3 DNA: TGTGCCAGCGGAGTTCGGTGGGCACCTACGCATCATCTCTCCAGTGGGAACACTGAAGCTTTCTTT.